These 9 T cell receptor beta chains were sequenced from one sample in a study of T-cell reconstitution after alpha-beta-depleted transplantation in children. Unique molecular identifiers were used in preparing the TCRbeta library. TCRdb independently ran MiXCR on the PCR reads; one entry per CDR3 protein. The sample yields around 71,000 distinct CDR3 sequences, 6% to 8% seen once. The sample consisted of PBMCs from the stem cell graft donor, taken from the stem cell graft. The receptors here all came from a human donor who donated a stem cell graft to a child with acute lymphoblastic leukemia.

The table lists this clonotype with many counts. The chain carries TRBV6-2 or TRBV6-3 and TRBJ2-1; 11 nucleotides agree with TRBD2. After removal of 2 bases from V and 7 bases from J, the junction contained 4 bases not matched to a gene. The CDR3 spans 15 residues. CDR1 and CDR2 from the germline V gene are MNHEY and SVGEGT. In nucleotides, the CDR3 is TGTGCCAGCAGTTACGAAACTAGCGGGGGAAATGAGCAGTTCTTC. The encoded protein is CASSYETSGGNEQFF.

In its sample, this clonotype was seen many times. This chain's CDR3 is CASSQGTGGADEQYF. The CDR3 coding sequence is TGCGCCAGCAGCCAAGGGACAGGTGGTGCGGACGAGCAGTACTTC. V gene TRBV4-3 combines with J gene TRBJ2-7, with 7 bases matching TRBD1. From germline, CDR1 is LGHNA and CDR2 YSLEER. The V segment lost 1 base and the J segment 5 bases; nucleotides outside the gene matches: 8. This CDR3 region has 15 residues.

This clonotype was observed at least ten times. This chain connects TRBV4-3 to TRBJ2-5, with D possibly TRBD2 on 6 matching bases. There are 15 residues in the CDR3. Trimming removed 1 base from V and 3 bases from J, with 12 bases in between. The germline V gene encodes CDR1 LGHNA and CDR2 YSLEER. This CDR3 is CASSQGDWAKETQYF. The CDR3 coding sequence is TGCGCCAGCAGCCAAGGGGACTGGGCGAAAGAGACCCAGTACTTC.

CDR3 sequence: CASKASHNEQFF. The DNA of the CDR3 is TGTGCCAGCAAGGCGAGTCACAATGAGCAGTTCTTC. The gene calls are TRBV6-5 and TRBJ2-1; no definite D call. There are 12 residues in the CDR3. V lost 7 bases, J lost 5 bases, and 9 bases lay in between. The V gene's germline CDR1 is MNHEY and CDR2 SVGAGI.

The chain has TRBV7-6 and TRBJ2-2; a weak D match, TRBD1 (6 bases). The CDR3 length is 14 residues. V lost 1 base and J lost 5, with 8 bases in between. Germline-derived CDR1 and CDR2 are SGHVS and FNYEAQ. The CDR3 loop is CASSLEGGTGELFF. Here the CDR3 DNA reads TGTGCCAGCAGCTTAGAAGGGGGAACCGGGGAGCTGTTTTTT.

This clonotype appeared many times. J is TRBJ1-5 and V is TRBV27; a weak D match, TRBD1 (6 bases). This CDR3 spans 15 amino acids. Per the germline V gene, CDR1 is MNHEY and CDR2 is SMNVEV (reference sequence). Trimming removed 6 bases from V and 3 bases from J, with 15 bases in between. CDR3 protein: CASREGHQFNQPQHF. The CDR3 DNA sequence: TGTGCCAGCAGAGAGGGACACCAGTTCAATCAGCCCCAGCATTTT.

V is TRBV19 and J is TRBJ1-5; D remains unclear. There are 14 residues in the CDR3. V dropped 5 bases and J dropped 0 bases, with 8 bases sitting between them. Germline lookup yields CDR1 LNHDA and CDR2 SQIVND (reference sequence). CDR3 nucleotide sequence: TGTGCCAGTAGTTCCGGGAGTAGCAATCAGCCCCAGCATTTT. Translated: CASSSGSSNQPQHF.

This chain's CDR3 is CASSPPFGEQYF. Here the CDR3 DNA reads TGTGCCAGCTCGCCGCCGTTCGGGGAGCAGTACTTC. V usage is TRBV18 and J usage is TRBJ2-7; D uncertain. The CDR3 is made up of 12 amino acids. Germline CDR1 reads KGHSH; CDR2 reads LQKENI. Trimming pared 6 bases from V and 7 bases from J, leaving 13 bases between.

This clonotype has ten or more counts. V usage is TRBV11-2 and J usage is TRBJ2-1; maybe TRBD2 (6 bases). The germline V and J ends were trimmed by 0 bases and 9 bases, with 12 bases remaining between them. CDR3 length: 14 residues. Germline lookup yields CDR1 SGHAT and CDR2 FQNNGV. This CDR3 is CASSLDWRGGEQFF. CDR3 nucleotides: TGTGCCAGCAGCTTAGATTGGCGGGGAGGTGAGCAGTTCTTC.